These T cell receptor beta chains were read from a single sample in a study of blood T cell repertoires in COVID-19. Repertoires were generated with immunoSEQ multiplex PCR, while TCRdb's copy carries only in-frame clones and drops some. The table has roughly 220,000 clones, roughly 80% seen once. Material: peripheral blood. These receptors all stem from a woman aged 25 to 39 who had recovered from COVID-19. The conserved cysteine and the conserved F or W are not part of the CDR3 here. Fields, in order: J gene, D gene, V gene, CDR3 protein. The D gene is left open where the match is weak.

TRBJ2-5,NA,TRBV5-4,ASSRGAEGIQETQY
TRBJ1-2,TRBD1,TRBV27,ASSNRDRAGYT
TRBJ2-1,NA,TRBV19,ASINRGGGTVDEQF
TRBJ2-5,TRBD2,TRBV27,ASSPRVAGGGGLRETQY
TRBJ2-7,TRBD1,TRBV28,ASSLLRQGPSSYEQY
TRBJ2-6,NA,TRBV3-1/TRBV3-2,ASSHFYGAGSGANVLT
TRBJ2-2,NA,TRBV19,ASTLTGELF
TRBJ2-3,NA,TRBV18,ASSPPGGDTQY
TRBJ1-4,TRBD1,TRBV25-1,ASSEIDRDGKKLF
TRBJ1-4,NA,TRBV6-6,ASSTGYLGEKLF
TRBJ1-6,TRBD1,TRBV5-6,ASSFAPTGSGSPLH
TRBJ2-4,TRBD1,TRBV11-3,ASSSDRGSGAKNIQY
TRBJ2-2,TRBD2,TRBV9,ASSGRAGANTGELF
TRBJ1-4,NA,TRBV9,ASSVGTSPWEKLF
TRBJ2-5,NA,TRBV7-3,ASSHGQSETQY
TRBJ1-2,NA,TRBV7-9,ASSSSDTPRSYGYT
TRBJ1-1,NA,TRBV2,ASGPDLNTEAF
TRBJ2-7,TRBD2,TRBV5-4,ASSSAREADYEQY
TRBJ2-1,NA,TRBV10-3,AISERPETENEQF
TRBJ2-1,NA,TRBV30,AWSVFWRDSYNEQF
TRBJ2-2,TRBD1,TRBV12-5,ASGMGQGPGELF
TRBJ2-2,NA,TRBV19,ASSTMNTGELF
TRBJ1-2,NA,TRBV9,ASSAGTGVGGYT
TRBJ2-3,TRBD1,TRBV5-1,ASSASTGALENTQY
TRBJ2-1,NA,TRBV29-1,SVEVGRGNEQF